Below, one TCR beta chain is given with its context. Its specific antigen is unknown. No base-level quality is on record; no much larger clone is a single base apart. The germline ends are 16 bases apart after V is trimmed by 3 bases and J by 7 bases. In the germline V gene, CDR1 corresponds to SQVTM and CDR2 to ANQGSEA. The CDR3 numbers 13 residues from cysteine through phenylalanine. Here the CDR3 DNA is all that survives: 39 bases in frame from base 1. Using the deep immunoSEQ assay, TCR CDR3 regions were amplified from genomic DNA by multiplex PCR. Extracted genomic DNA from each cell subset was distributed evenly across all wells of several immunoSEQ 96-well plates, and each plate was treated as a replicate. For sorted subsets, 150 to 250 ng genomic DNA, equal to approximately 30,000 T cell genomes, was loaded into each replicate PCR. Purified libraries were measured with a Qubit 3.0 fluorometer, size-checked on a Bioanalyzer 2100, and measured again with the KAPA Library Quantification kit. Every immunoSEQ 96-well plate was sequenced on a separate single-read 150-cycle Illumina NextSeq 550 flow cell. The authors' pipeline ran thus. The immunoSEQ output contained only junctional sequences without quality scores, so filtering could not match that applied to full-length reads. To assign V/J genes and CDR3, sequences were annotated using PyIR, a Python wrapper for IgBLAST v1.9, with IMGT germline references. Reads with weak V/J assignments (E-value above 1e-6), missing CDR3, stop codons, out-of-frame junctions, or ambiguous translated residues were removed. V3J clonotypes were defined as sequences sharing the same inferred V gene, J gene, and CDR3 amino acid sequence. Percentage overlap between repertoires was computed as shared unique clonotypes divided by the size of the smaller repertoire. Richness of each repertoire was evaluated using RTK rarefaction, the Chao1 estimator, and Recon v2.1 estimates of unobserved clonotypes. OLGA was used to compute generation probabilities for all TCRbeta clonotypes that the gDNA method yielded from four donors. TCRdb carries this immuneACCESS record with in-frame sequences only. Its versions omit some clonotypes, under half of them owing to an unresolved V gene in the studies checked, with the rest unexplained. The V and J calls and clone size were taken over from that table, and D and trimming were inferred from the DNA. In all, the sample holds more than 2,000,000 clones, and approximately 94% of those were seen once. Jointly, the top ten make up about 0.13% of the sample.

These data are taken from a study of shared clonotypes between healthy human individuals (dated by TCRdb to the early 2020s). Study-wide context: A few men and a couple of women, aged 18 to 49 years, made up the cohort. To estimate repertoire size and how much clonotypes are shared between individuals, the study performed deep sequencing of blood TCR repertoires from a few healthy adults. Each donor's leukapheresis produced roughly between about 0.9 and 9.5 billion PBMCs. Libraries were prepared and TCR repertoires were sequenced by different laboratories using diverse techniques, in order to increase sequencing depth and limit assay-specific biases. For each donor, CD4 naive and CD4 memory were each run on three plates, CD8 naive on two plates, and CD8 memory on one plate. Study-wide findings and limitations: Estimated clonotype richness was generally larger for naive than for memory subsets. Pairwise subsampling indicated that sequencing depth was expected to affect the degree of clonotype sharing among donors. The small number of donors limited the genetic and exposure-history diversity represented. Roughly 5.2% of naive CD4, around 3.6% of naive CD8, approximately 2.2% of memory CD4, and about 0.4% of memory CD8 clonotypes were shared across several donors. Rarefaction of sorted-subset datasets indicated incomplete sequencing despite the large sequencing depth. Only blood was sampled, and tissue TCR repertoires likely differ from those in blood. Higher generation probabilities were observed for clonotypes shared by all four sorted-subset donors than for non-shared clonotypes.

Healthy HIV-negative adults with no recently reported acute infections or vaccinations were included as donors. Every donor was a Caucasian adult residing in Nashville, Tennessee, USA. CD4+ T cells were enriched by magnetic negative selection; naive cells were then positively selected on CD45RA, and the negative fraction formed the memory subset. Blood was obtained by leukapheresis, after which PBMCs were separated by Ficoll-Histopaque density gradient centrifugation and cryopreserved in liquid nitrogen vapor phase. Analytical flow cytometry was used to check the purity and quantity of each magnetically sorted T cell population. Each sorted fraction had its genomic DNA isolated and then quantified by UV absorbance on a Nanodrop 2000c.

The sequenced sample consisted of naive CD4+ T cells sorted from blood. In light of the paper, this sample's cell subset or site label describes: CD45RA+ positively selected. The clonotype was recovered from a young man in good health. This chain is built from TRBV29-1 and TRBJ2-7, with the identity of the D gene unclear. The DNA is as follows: TGCAGCGTTGAGGCAGGCGCCCCCTTGGAGCAGTACTTC. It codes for CSVEAGAPLEQYF.